Listed below are T cell receptor beta chains from one sample, sequenced in a study of cytomegalovirus exposure and HLA in healthy donors. Profiling relied on immunoSEQ multiplex PCR, and the TCRdb table lists in-frame clones only, not all of them. The table includes around 170,000 clones, 75% to 85% detected once. The sample consisted of PBMCs. The receptors stem from a man between 18 and 35 years old in good health and CMV-seronegative. Both conserved end residues are part of each CDR3. The D gene is left open where the match is weak. Size values are once, few and many counts, or a class for expanded clones, and some rows have none.

>.|TRBJ1-5|12|TRBV15|.
TGTGCCACCAGTAGTAGCAATCAGCCCCAGCATTTT
CATSSSNQPQHF
>.|TRBJ2-7|13|TRBV15|.
TGTGCCACCAGCAGAGGGCCTAGCTACGAGCAGTACTTC
CATSRGPSYEQYF
>.|TRBJ2-7|16|TRBV30|.
TGTGCCTGGAGTGCCGGACTCGCTTTTGTCACCAACGAGCAGTACTTC
CAWSAGLAFVTNEQYF
>.|TRBJ1-2|14|TRBV27|TRBD1
TGTGCCAGCAGTTTGAACAGGGGTAACTATGGCTACACCTTC
CASSLNRGNYGYTF
>.|TRBJ2-2|15|TRBV5-6|TRBD1
TGTGCCAGCAGCTTGGGCAGGGGGTGGACCGGGGAGCTGTTTTTT
CASSLGRGWTGELFF
>.|TRBJ2-7|12|TRBV5-5|.
TGTGCCAGCAGCTCCTCCAGGGATGAGCAGTACTTC
CASSSSRDEQYF
>.|TRBJ2-7|22|TRBV6-1|TRBD1
TGTGCCAGCAGTGAAGTGGCCAGAGTCGTCCCGGGGACAGGGATTGTGGGGGGCGAGCAGTACTTC
CASSEVARVVPGTGIVGGEQYF
>.|TRBJ1-1|12|TRBV7-9|.
TGTGCCAGCAGCTTCTTAATCACTGAAGCTTTCTTT
CASSFLITEAFF
>.|TRBJ1-1|16|TRBV2|.
TGTGCCAGCAGTTCACACCCCTCTGACAGAGGCACTGAAGCTTTCTTT
CASSSHPSDRGTEAFF
>once|TRBJ1-2|15|TRBV5-1|.
TGCGCCAGCAGCTTTTCGTCGGGGGTTAACTATGGCTACACCTTC
CASSFSSGVNYGYTF
>.|TRBJ1-2|14|TRBV2|.
TGTGCCAGCAGATCCGACAGGCAAAACTATGGCTACACCTTC
CASRSDRQNYGYTF
>.|TRBJ2-1|15|TRBV11-3|TRBD2
TGTGCCAGCAGCTCCCTAGCGGGAGGAAACAATGAGCAGTTCTTC
CASSSLAGGNNEQFF
>.|TRBJ2-5|16|TRBV5-4|.
TGTGCCAGCAGCTTATATAGGGGTAACATCCAAGAGACCCAGTACTTC
CASSLYRGNIQETQYF
>.|TRBJ2-2|14|TRBV2|TRBD2
TGTGCCAGCAGTAGCGGGAGCCGCACCGGGGAGCTGTTTTTT
CASSSGSRTGELFF
>.|TRBJ2-7|17|TRBV7-2|TRBD2
TGTGCCAGCAGCTCACCGGGACTAGCGGGGGGTTCCTACGAGCAGTACTTC
CASSSPGLAGGSYEQYF
>.|TRBJ2-2|17|TRBV7-6|TRBD2
TGTGCCAGCAGCTTATCTGCGGGACTAGCAAACCCCGGGGAGCTGTTTTTT
CASSLSAGLANPGELFF
>few|TRBJ1-2|13|TRBV4-3|.
TGCGCCAGCAGCCCGACACTTAACTATGGCTACACCTTC
CASSPTLNYGYTF
>.|TRBJ2-3|15|TRBV5-4|.
TGTGCCAGCAAACTCAGACATAAAAGCACAGATACGCAGTATTTT
CASKLRHKSTDTQYF
>.|TRBJ2-1|14|TRBV6-4|.
TGTGCCAGCAGTGACGTTGGGGAGGCCGGTGAGCAGTTCTTC
CASSDVGEAGEQFF
>.|TRBJ1-4|15|TRBV7-9|TRBD1
TGTGCCAGCAGCTCGTTGGGACAGGGCTCTGAAAAACTGTTTTTT
CASSSLGQGSEKLFF
>.|TRBJ1-1|13|TRBV19|.
TGTGCCAGTATAACAGGGACAACCACTGAAGCTTTCTTT
CASITGTTTEAFF
>.|TRBJ2-7|15|TRBV18|TRBD1
TGTGCCAGCTCACCCAAACAGGGGCCAGGCTACGAGCAGTACTTC
CASSPKQGPGYEQYF
>.|TRBJ1-4|15|TRBV9|TRBD1
TGTGCCAGCAGCGTAGGTGGGACAGCATGGGAAAAACTGTTTTTT
CASSVGGTAWEKLFF
>.|TRBJ1-4|13|TRBV6-1|.
TGTGCCAGCAGTGAACAGCGGGGAGAAAAACTGTTTTTT
CASSEQRGEKLFF
>.|TRBJ2-5|15|TRBV29-1|.
TGCAGCGTTGACCTTATGCACTTCGCCAAGGAGACCCAGTACTTC
CSVDLMHFAKETQYF
>.|TRBJ1-6|14|TRBV11-2|.
TGTGCCAGCAGCCAAGAGGGGGGGCATTCACCCCTCCACTTT
CASSQEGGHSPLHF
>.|TRBJ1-1|14|TRBV25-1|.
TGTGCCAGCAGGGCGGAGTCGAGGAACACTGAAGCTTTCTTT
CASRAESRNTEAFF
>.|TRBJ2-1|16|TRBV27|TRBD2
TGTGCCAGCAGTCCGGGACTAGCGGGAGATCGGAATGAGCAGTTCTTC
CASSPGLAGDRNEQFF
>.|TRBJ2-7|15|TRBV4-1|.
TGCGCCAGCAGCCTTCGCGGGACAGTAGACTACGAGCAGTACTTC
CASSLRGTVDYEQYF
>.|TRBJ2-1|15|TRBV11-3|TRBD2
TGTGCCAGCAGCTTCTCAGCGGGGAGGGATAATGAGCAGTTCTTC
CASSFSAGRDNEQFF
>.|TRBJ1-5|13|TRBV6-6|TRBD1
TGTGCCAGCAGTTCAGGGGGTGGTCAGCCCCAGCATTTT
CASSSGGGQPQHF
>few|TRBJ2-7|15|TRBV7-8|.
TGTGCCAGCAGCTTAACCCTGGCTTTGAACGTGGAGCAGTACTTC
CASSLTLALNVEQYF
>.|TRBJ2-1|14|TRBV25-1|.
TGTGCCAGCAGGGGGCCCCTCTCCTACAATGAGCAGTTCTTC
CASRGPLSYNEQFF
>.|TRBJ1-3|15|TRBV5-1|TRBD1
TGCGCCAGCAGTCAAACCAGGGGGACTGGAAACACCATATATTTT
CASSQTRGTGNTIYF
>.|TRBJ2-1|16|TRBV5-1|TRBD2
TGCGCCAGCAGCATACTAGCGGAGGGTATGTACAATGAGCAGTTCTTC
CASSILAEGMYNEQFF
>few|TRBJ1-4|14|TRBV6-6|.
TGTGCCAGCAGTTACGGGACACCGAATGAAAAACTGTTTTTT
CASSYGTPNEKLFF
>.|TRBJ2-3|14|TRBV7-2|.
TGTGCCAGCAGCCCGGGGACTTACACAGATACGCAGTATTTT
CASSPGTYTDTQYF
>.|TRBJ2-1|18|TRBV7-6|.
TGTGCCAGCAGCTTCCACCGGGACACCGGTTCCAACTACAATGAGCAGTTCTTC
CASSFHRDTGSNYNEQFF
>.|TRBJ2-7|15|TRBV7-2|TRBD2
TGTGTCAGCAGCATCCGGACTAGCGCGTCCTACGAGCAGTACTTC
CVSSIRTSASYEQYF
>.|TRBJ1-1|14|TRBV9|TRBD1
TGTGCCAGCAGCTCGGGACAGGGGGCGACTGAAGCTTTCTTT
CASSSGQGATEAFF
>.|TRBJ2-1|13|TRBV5-1|TRBD2
TGCGCCAGCAACTTAGCGGGAGGGTATGAGCAGTTCTTC
CASNLAGGYEQFF
>few|TRBJ2-1|14|TRBV7-9|TRBD2
TGTGCCAGCAGCTCTAGCGGGGCCTACAATGAGCAGTTCTTC
CASSSSGAYNEQFF
>.|TRBJ2-7|13|TRBV6-5|.
TGTGCCACATCAGCCGCGGCTAGTTACGAGCAGTACTTC
CATSAAASYEQYF
>few|TRBJ1-5|13|TRBV5-5|.
TGTGCCAGCAGCTTGGAGTGGGCAGGTCACGAGCATTTT
CASSLEWAGHEHF
>.|TRBJ2-7|12|TRBV29-1|.
TGCAGCGTAACGGGAGATTCCTACGAGCAGTACTTC
CSVTGDSYEQYF
>.|TRBJ1-2|14|TRBV27|TRBD1
TGTGCCAGCGGATCGCGGGAGGGGGCGAGGGGCTACACCTTC
CASGSREGARGYTF
>.|TRBJ2-5|15|TRBV7-2|TRBD2
TGTGCCAGCAGCTTAAGTAGCGGGTCCCAAGAGACCCAGTACTTC
CASSLSSGSQETQYF
>.|TRBJ1-4|16|TRBV4-1|TRBD1
TGCGCCAGCAGCCAAGGGGACAGGGGGGTTAATGAAAAACTGTTTTTT
CASSQGDRGVNEKLFF